Sequencing of this TCR beta chain was carried out in a study of T-cell memory formation after mild COVID-19. Across the study: Clustering of TCRs was largely donor specific. General study points: Researchers could not confirm that second-wave clones peaking on day 37 targeted SARS-CoV-2. Among clones contracting day 15 to 85, CD4/CD8 was balanced, whereas later expanders leaned CD4+.

Notes on this clonotype: Its antigen is currently unknown.

The CDR3 consists of 14 residues. Germline V gives CDR1 GTSNPN, CDR2 SVGIG (reference sequence). V shed 2 bases and J 5 bases; nucleotides not matched to a gene: 0. TCRdb reprocessed the 5' RACE reads via MiXCR and lists one record per CDR3 protein. The sample includes a few hundred thousand distinct CDR3 sequences, roughly 21% seen only once; the top ten take about 8.7%. This chain joins TRBV30 and TRBJ2-1; 13 nucleotides agree with TRBD2. The clonotype was recovered from an adult woman who had mild COVID-19 (a few samples of this study predate the infection). Cell type and time point are not known. What was sequenced was PBMCs or a T cell subset sorted from them (not recorded which). Written as DNA, the CDR3 is TGTGCCTGGAGTACTAGCGGGGGGGACAATGAGCAGTTCTTC. This encodes CAWSTSGGDNEQFF.